Presented here are 18 T cell receptor beta chains from one specimen sequenced in a study of cytomegalovirus exposure and HLA in healthy donors (dated by TCRdb to 2016 to 2017). The library relied on the immunoSEQ multiplex PCR assay. For the multiplex PCR, a mixture combining 60 forward primers for TCR Vbeta segments and 13 reverse primers for TCR Jbeta segments was used. This immuneACCESS table, as held by TCRdb, lists in-frame sequences with V and J called but not all clones. Of the missing ones, under half trace to an unresolved V gene in checked studies; the others have no known cause. In this sample's table one finds about 110,000 clones. The ten largest clones add up to 5.5% to 8% of the sample. Sequencing input: PBMCs. Receptor source: a man between 40 and 49 years old in good health and CMV-seropositive.

Regarding this clone: This specimen includes other DNA sequences encoding the same CDR3. The V call is TRBV27, the J call TRBJ2-3, with D perhaps matching TRBD2 (5 bases). V was shortened by 7 bases and J by 4 bases, with 6 bases between the two germline ends. Germline V gene lookup returns CDR1 MNHEY and CDR2 SMNVEV (reference sequence). The CDR3 sequence is 11 residues long. The CDR3 nucleotides read TGTGCCAGCACGAGGGCAGATACGCAGTATTTT. Residues: CASTRADTQYF.

V usage is TRBV6-6 and J usage is TRBJ2-7, with 14 bases fitting TRBD2. V lost 6 bases to trimming and J lost 7 bases; unmatched junction nucleotides: 11. Germline CDR1 is MNHNY and CDR2 is SVGAGI (reference sequence). This CDR3 contains 16 residues. Here the CDR3 DNA reads TGTGCCAGCAGGGAGGCCGGGACTAGCGGGAGTCAGGAGCAGTACTTC. Translating it yields CASREAGTSGSQEQYF.

This sequence joins TRBV28 and TRBJ1-5; 7 bases fit TRBD1. Germline values: CDR1 MDHEN, CDR2 SYDVKM. The V segment lost 8 bases and the J segment 5 bases; nucleotides outside the gene matches: 3. The CDR3 length is 12 residues. CDR3 nucleotides: TGTGCCAGCGGGCAGGGGGATCAGCCCCAGCATTTT. It is translated as CASGQGDQPQHF.

The J gene is TRBJ1-3, the V gene TRBV18; 7 bases fit TRBD1. V shed 1 base and J 4 bases; nucleotides not matched to a gene: 13. CDR3 size: 18 residues. The germline CDR1 and CDR2 sequences are KGHSH and LQKENI. The DNA for the CDR3 is TGTGCCAGCTCACCACTGACAGGGAAAGGTGGTCCGGGAAACACCATATATTTT. Amino acid sequence: CASSPLTGKGGPGNTIYF.

The chain carries TRBV27 and TRBJ1-4; D possibly corresponds to TRBD1 (5 bases). V was trimmed by 5 bases and J by 5 bases, leaving 12 bases between them. Germline lookup yields CDR1 MNHEY and CDR2 SMNVEV (reference sequence). This CDR3 region has 14 residues. DNA of the CDR3: TGTGCCAGCAGTGCTCAGGGTTCCAATGAAAAACTGTTTTTT. Translating it yields CASSAQGSNEKLFF.

This rearrangement joins TRBV28 to TRBJ2-1; 9 nucleotides line up with TRBD2. Germline V gene sequence: CDR1 MDHEN, CDR2 SYDVKM. V was pared by 10 bases and J by 0 bases, with 13 bases of the junction left unmatched. This CDR3 contains 17 residues. The CDR3: CATLLAGFSFSYNEQFF. The CDR3 DNA reads TGTGCCACCCTTCTAGCGGGGTTTTCCTTCTCCTACAATGAGCAGTTCTTC.

This chain uses TRBV28 with TRBJ2-7; TRBD1 matches 10 bases. The J segment lost 4 bases and the V segment lost 3 bases, leaving 9 bases of the junction unmatched. CDR1 is MDHEN and CDR2 is SYDVKM in the germline V gene. The CDR3 is 16 residues long. CDR3 DNA sequence: TGTGCCAGCAGTTTCCGGGACAGGGGCCCTTTTTACGAGCAGTACTTC. It specifies CASSFRDRGPFYEQYF.

The V and J genes are TRBV5-1 and TRBJ2-3; 14 positions agree with TRBD2. V lost 3 bases, J lost 3 bases, and 3 bases stayed unmatched. This CDR3 comprises 16 residues. In germline, CDR1 is SGHRS, CDR2 YFSETQ. The CDR3 nucleotides read TGCGCCAGCAGCTCGACTAGCGGGAGGGTAACAGATACGCAGTATTTT. It translates to CASSSTSGRVTDTQYF.

The V call is TRBV4-2, the J call TRBJ2-2; 8 nucleotides agree with TRBD2. Trimming took 0 bases from V and 4 from J; bases not matched to a gene: 7. Germline assignment: CDR1 LGHNA and CDR2 YNFKEQ. The CDR3 runs to 17 residues. The CDR3 is CASSQEVGREVTGELFF. The CDR3 DNA sequence: TGTGCCAGCAGCCAAGAGGTTGGGCGGGAGGTCACCGGGGAGCTGTTTTTT.

This rearrangement joins TRBV7-2 to TRBJ2-6, with D maybe TRBD1 (6 bases). Between the trimmed V and J ends, which lost 3 bases and 0 bases, there was a span of 18 bases. Germline V gene sequence: CDR1 SGHTA, CDR2 FQGNSA. The CDR3 loop spans 19 amino acids. DNA of the CDR3: TGTGCCAGCAGCTTCCCGAGTAGACAGGCGAGCTCTGGGGCCAACGTCCTGACTTTC. Protein product: CASSFPSRQASSGANVLTF.

The V call is TRBV4-3, the J call TRBJ2-1; TRBD2 might be the D (6 bases). This CDR3 region has 16 residues. The germline V gene has CDR1 LGHNA and CDR2 YSLEER. Deletions cut 1 base from V and 0 bases from J, with 10 bases between. As DNA, the CDR3 is TGCGCCAGCAGCCAAGCAGCGGGTAACTCCTACAATGAGCAGTTCTTC. It specifies CASSQAAGNSYNEQFF.

The chain uses TRBV19 and TRBJ2-1; TRBD2 matches at 7 bases. Germline CDR1 and CDR2: LNHDA and SQIVND (reference sequence). CDR3 length equals 19 residues. The V gene end was trimmed by 2 bases and the J gene end by 0 bases; junction bases not matched to a gene: 13. CDR3 amino acids: CASSIWVATSLSSYNEQFF. CDR3 DNA: TGTGCCAGTAGTATATGGGTAGCGACTAGCCTTAGCTCCTACAATGAGCAGTTCTTC.

The rearrangement uses TRBV10-3 and TRBJ2-2; 7 positions agree with TRBD1. V dropped 0 bases and J dropped 4; count of bases not matched to a gene: 8. Germline CDR1 reads ENHRY; CDR2 reads SYGVKD. There are 17 residues in the CDR3. The CDR3 here is CAISESGQGVSTGELFF. The DNA of the CDR3 is TGTGCCATCAGTGAGTCCGGGCAGGGGGTTTCCACCGGGGAGCTGTTTTTT.

The chain employs TRBV9 and TRBJ2-5, with TRBD1 as a possible D gene (5 bases). From germline, CDR1 is SGDLS and CDR2 YYNGEE. With 1 base removed from V and 5 bases from J, the gap between germline ends came to 6 bases. The CDR3 has 12 residues. The CDR3 DNA reads as TGTGCCAGCAGCGTAAAGGGGGAGACCCAGTACTTC. Protein sequence: CASSVKGETQYF.

The chain has TRBV10-2 and TRBJ2-1; tentatively, D is TRBD2 (6 bases). Germline V gene sequence: CDR1 WSHSY, CDR2 SAAADI. The CDR3 extends over 12 amino acids. Trimming removed 8 bases at V and 5 bases at J, with 10 bases between. The CDR3 loop is CASAVADNEQFF. The CDR3 DNA follows: TGCGCCAGCGCGGTAGCGGACAATGAGCAGTTCTTC.

This rearrangement joins TRBV28 to TRBJ2-1; 16 positions match TRBD2. The CDR3 covers 16 residues. J gave up 4 bases and V 11 bases, and 8 bases lay outside the gene matches. Germline V CDR1 and CDR2: MDHEN, SYDVKM. The CDR3 DNA is TGTGCCTCAGCAGCGGGACTAGCGGGAGGGTACAATGAGCAGTTCTTC. Protein product: CASAAGLAGGYNEQFF.

J is TRBJ1-4 and V is TRBV9, with D perhaps TRBD1 (5 bases). From germline, CDR1 is SGDLS and CDR2 YYNGEE. V was clipped by 0 bases and J by 7 bases, with 13 bases between them. The CDR3 has 15 residues. The CDR3 DNA follows: TGTGCCAGCAGCGTAGGTGGGGGGTGGCGTGAAAAACTGTTTTTT. This translates into CASSVGGGWREKLFF.

The rearrangement uses TRBV18 and TRBJ2-2; D may be TRBD1 (5 bases). V gave up 3 bases and J gave up 4 bases, with 12 bases separating them. This CDR3 spans 15 amino acids. Germline assignment: CDR1 KGHSH and CDR2 LQKENI. The CDR3 DNA is TGTGCCAGCTCACCTAAACAGCAGGGCACCGGGGAGCTGTTTTTT. It codes for CASSPKQQGTGELFF.